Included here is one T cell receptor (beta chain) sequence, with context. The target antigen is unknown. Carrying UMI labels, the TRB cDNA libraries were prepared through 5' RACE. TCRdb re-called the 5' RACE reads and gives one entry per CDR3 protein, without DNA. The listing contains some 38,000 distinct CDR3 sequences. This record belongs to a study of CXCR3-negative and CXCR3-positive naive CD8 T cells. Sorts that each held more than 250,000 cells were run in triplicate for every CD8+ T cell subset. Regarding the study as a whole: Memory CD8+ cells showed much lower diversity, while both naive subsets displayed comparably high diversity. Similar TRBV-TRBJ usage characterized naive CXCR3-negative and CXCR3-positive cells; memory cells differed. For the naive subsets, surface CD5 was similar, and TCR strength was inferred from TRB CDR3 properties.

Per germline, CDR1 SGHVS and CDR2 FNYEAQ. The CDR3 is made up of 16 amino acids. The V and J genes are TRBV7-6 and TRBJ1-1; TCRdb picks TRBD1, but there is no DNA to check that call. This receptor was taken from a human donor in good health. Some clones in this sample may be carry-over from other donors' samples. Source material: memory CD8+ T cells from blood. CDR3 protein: CASSSGQSSLGPEAFF.